This TCR beta chain stems from a study of T cells in narcolepsy. Assay used: immunoSEQ multiplex PCR; TCRdb lists only in-frame clones, some missing. The repertoire holds around 30,000 clones, with 90% as singletons. Germline V gene lookup returns CDR1 SGHTA and CDR2 FQGNSA. Between the trimmed V and J ends, which lost 4 bases and 2 bases, there was a span of 15 bases. This CDR3 is built from 15 residues. Sequenced input: CD45RA- memory CD4+ T cells from PBMCs. The sequence was obtained from a human donor with narcolepsy. The chain has TRBV7-2 and TRBJ2-7, with TRBD2 as a possible D gene (6 bases). CDR3 DNA: TGTGCCAGCAGCTATCATGCGGGAAGAGCCTACGAGCAGTACTTC. Encoded protein: CASSYHAGRAYEQYF.